This T cell receptor beta chain is drawn from a study of molecular identifiers for immune sequencing clone quantification. TCRdb fed the PCR reads into MiXCR, producing one record per CDR3 protein. The table has a few hundred thousand distinct CDR3 sequences, about 22% seen once. CDR3 length: 16 amino acids. The germline V gene has CDR1 MNHEY and CDR2 SVGEGT. V dropped 6 bases and J dropped 2; count of bases not matched to a gene: 7. Sequencing was done on a sample of naive CD8+ T cells from blood, with Jurkat cell RNA spiked in. Subset denoted: FACS-sorted CD8+CD4-CCR7+CD45RA+ naive T cells. This clonotype was obtained from a human donor in good health. Some libraries in this study had Jurkat cell RNA spiked in. The chain carries TRBV6-2 or TRBV6-3 and TRBJ2-7, with TRBD2 matching over 13 bases. The CDR3 here is CASSPGLAGETYEQYF. As DNA, the CDR3 is TGTGCCAGCAGCCCCGGACTAGCGGGGGAGACCTACGAGCAGTACTTC.